What follows is one T cell receptor beta chain and its context. Its antigen is not yet known. The input lacks base qualities; no much larger clone sits a single base away. The donors were healthy, HIV-negative adults who had no recently reported acute infections or vaccinations. All donors were Caucasian adults living in Nashville, Tennessee, USA. CD4+ T cells were enriched by magnetic negative selection, after which naive cells were positively selected on CD45RA and the negative fraction was taken as the memory subset. Blood was collected by leukapheresis, and PBMCs were isolated by Ficoll-Histopaque density gradient centrifugation and then cryopreserved in liquid nitrogen vapor phase. Analytical flow cytometry was used to check the purity and quantity of each magnetically sorted T cell population. Genomic DNA was isolated from each sorted fraction and quantified by UV absorbance on a Nanodrop 2000c.

This sample is part of a study of shared clonotypes between healthy human individuals (dated by TCRdb to 2020 to 2022). In terms of the full investigation: A few men and two women, aged 18 to 49 years, made up the cohort. For each donor, CD4 naive and CD4 memory were each given three plates, CD8 naive was given two plates, and CD8 memory was given one plate. To increase sequencing depth and limit assay-specific biases, TCR repertoire library preparation and sequencing were carried out by different laboratories using diverse techniques. Each donor's leukapheresis produced roughly between about 0.9 and 9.5 billion PBMCs. To estimate repertoire size and how much clonotype sharing occurs between individuals, the study deeply sequenced the blood TCR repertoires of about five healthy adults.

Using the deep immunoSEQ assay, TCR CDR3 regions were amplified from genomic DNA by multiplex PCR. For each cell subset, the extracted genomic DNA was distributed evenly across all wells of several immunoSEQ 96-well plates, and each plate served as one replicate. Each replicate PCR for sorted subsets received about 0.2 ug genomic DNA, equal to about 30,000 T cell genomes. Purified libraries were measured with a Qubit 3.0 fluorometer, size-checked on a Bioanalyzer 2100, and measured again with the KAPA Library Quantification kit. Every immunoSEQ 96-well plate was sequenced on a separate single-read 150-cycle Illumina NextSeq 550 flow cell. The study's own analysis went as follows. Because the immunoSEQ output held only junctional sequences and lacked quality scores, the filtering could not match the filtering applied to full-length reads. To assign V/J genes and CDR3, sequences were annotated against IMGT germline references using PyIR, a Python wrapper for IgBLAST v1.9. Reads with weak V/J assignments (E-value above 1e-6), missing CDR3, stop codons, out-of-frame junctions, or ambiguous translated residues were removed. V3J clonotypes were defined by identical inferred V gene, J gene, and CDR3 amino acid sequence. Percentage overlap between repertoires was calculated by dividing the number of shared unique clonotypes by the size of the smaller repertoire. Richness of each repertoire was evaluated using RTK rarefaction, the Chao1 estimator, and Recon v2.1 estimates of unobserved clonotypes. Generation probabilities were computed with OLGA for all TCRbeta clonotypes obtained by the gDNA method from several donors. TCRdb provides this immuneACCESS table in a form limited to in-frame rearrangements. Some clones are lacking; in checked studies, under half of them reflect an unresolved V gene, and why the rest are absent is not known. V and J calls and clone size are copied from that table; D and trimming were computed from the DNA. This sample has roughly 2.6 million clones in its table, and 85% to 95% of those were observed once. Jointly, the top ten make up over 0.12% of the sample.

The CDR3 starts with the cysteine, ends with the phenylalanine, and has 18 residues. Only the CDR3 region is kept as DNA, spanning 54 bases read in frame from base 1. Ends trimmed: V by 2 bases, J by 3 bases; bases unmatched to a gene: 12. Taken from the germline V gene, the CDR1 and CDR2 loops are MNHNS and SASEGT. General conclusions and limits of the study: Naive subsets generally had larger estimated clonotype richness than memory subsets. Sampling was limited to blood, and TCR repertoires in tissue likely differ from TCR repertoires in blood. Even with the large sequencing depth, rarefaction of the sorted-subset datasets indicated that sequencing was incomplete. Pairwise subsampling led to the expectation that sequencing depth would affect the degree of clonotype sharing among donors. Because the study included a small number of donors, the genetic and exposure-history diversity represented was limited. Clonotypes shared by all four sorted-subset donors showed higher generation probabilities than non-shared clonotypes. When several donors were compared, the shared fraction of clonotypes was around 5% for naive CD4, less than 4% for naive CD8, more than 2% for memory CD4, and roughly 0.4% for memory CD8.

This chain is built from TRBV6-1 and TRBJ2-7; 11 junctional bases match TRBD2. The source is a man aged 18 to 30 in good health. Specimen: naive CD4+ T cells sorted from blood. The cell subset or site tag for this specimen amounts to: CD45RA+ positively selected. The CDR3 is CASSERPETSGAYYEQYF. The DNA sequence is given as TGTGCCAGCAGTGAAAGGCCCGAGACTAGCGGGGCCTACTACGAGCAGTACTTC.